This T cell receptor (beta chain) was sequenced in a study of identical twins (dated by TCRdb to about 2016). In terms of the full investigation: TCR alpha and beta repertoires from monozygotic twins, unrelated adults of various ages and cord blood were deep-sequenced to test whether fetal clonotypes persist. Replicate twin experiments were performed at different times using different library preparation protocols to rule out contamination. Paper-wide results and their limitations: Zero-insertion analyses could be partly confounded by invariant T cells such as MAIT and iNKT, although diverse VJ usage argued against such confounding for most clonotypes. Fewer insertions were carried by abundant cord blood beta clonotypes; a weaker similar trend was observed in young adult naive repertoires, while no such trend was observed in memory repertoires. Excess twin sharing in beta out-of-frame sequences was weaker because fewer shared sequences lowered the signal-to-noise ratio. Compared with coincidental sharing between unrelated individuals, an excess of low generation-probability sequences was observed among out-of-frame TCR alpha sequences shared between twins. In monozygotic twins, recombination models systematically underestimated out-of-frame TCR alpha sharing, but the models matched the sharing seen between unrelated individuals. Because the same donors could not be followed over many years, the conclusions relied on cross-sectional statistical analysis.

V gives up 7 bases and J gives up 5 bases, and the segment between their germline ends measures 3 bases. CDR1 is given as MNHEY and CDR2 as SMNVEV, both from the germline V gene (reference sequence). There are 10 amino acids in the CDR3, from cysteine to phenylalanine inclusive. CDR3 DNA is the only sequence kept; it has 30 bases, read in frame from the first base. This clonotype was observed at least ten times. The specificity of this receptor is unknown. Per-base quality was not reported, and no clone a single base away is much larger than it. The method was 5' RACE. Sequencing took place on an Illumina HiSeq 2000. Template switching added a universal primer binding site, and the final cDNA carried a unique molecular identifier that allowed TCR cDNA molecules to be counted accurately. Specific primers in the conserved constant-segment region were used to synthesize first-strand cDNA for the TCR alpha and beta chains. Each cDNA library was double barcoded, with a SMART-Mk sample barcode plus Illumina barcodes, to control for contamination. TruSeq adapter sequences and Illumina sample barcodes were added in two successive PCR steps. Sequencing of the TCR alpha and beta cDNA libraries was done on the Illumina HiSeq platform using custom primers. Per the authors' processing: Raw reads were processed with MiGEC to extract unique molecular identifiers, and MiXCR was used to determine CDR3 positions. Recombination models were inferred per individual with the repgenHMM and IGoR tools using an EM algorithm. The tcR package in R was used for shared clonotype analysis, with sharing normalized by the product of cloneset sizes. To study raw recombination free of thymic and clonal selection effects, out-of-frame nonproductive sequences were analyzed. TCRdb took the public reads, trimmed them with fastp at Q25, ran MiXCR for clone calling and kept in-frame beta chains. CDR3 protein sequences are deduplicated, and each keeps its most common genes and DNA. The V and J calls and clone size are TCRdb's, not the authors'. In this sample the table shows hundreds of thousands of distinct CDR3 sequences, about 9.4% of which occur a single time. The ten largest clones add up to about 0.98% of the sample.

Every donor in the study was a healthy Caucasian. The twin cohort consisted of three pairs of female monozygotic twins, all aged roughly 18 to 29 years. Peripheral blood mononuclear cells were used as the source from which RNA for TCR libraries was isolated. The same data also went into a second study, on yellow fever vaccine responses in identical twins. The second paper states: The T cell response to vaccination in identical twins was reported by the authors to appear partly convergent and partly personalized. Focusing on identical twins, the study followed the T cell clones that responded to the vaccine, and did so with precision.

The chain is encoded by TRBV27 joined to TRBJ2-4, with no confident D gene call. What was sequenced was PBMCs. This sequence was found in a woman aged 18 to 35 in good health. The CDR3 here reads CASTENIQYF. The base sequence is TGTGCCAGCACCGAAAACATTCAGTACTTC.